These T cell receptor beta chains were read from a single sample in a study of T cell changes during pregnancy in multiple sclerosis. The data were produced by immunoSEQ multiplex PCR, yet TCRdb's version contains in-frame clones alone and is incomplete. The repertoire holds some 39,000 clones, with 80% to 95% as singletons. Sequenced material: PBMCs (not recorded whether the cells were cultured). The origin of the receptors is a female donor with multiple sclerosis, enrolled in a pregnancy study. Both conserved end residues are part of each CDR3. A D gene is named only where the DNA matches it firmly. For some rows the clone size is stated as once, few or many, or as a class when expanded; others skip it.

V gene: TRBV18; clone size: -; D gene: -; J gene: TRBJ2-3; CDR3 DNA: TGTGCCAGCTCACCCCCCCTTTACACAGATACGCAGTATTTT; CDR3 protein: CASSPPLYTDTQYF
V gene: TRBV1; clone size: few; D gene: -; J gene: TRBJ2-6; CDR3 DNA: TGCACCAGCAGTGCACAAAGTCGGGCCAACGTCCTGACTTTC; CDR3 protein: CTSSAQSRANVLTF
V gene: TRBV7-9; clone size: -; D gene: -; J gene: TRBJ2-7; CDR3 DNA: TGTGCCAGCAGTCCCCCGGTAGGCGAGCAGTACTTC; CDR3 protein: CASSPPVGEQYF
V gene: TRBV30; clone size: -; D gene: -; J gene: TRBJ1-1; CDR3 DNA: TGTGCCTGGAGTGATATGGCGAACACTGAAGCTTTCTTT; CDR3 protein: CAWSDMANTEAFF
V gene: TRBV6-1; clone size: -; D gene: TRBD1; J gene: TRBJ1-4; CDR3 DNA: TGTGCCAGCAGTGAGCGACAGGGGGCAGCTAATGAAAAACTGTTTTTT; CDR3 protein: CASSERQGAANEKLFF
V gene: TRBV2; clone size: once; D gene: TRBD2; J gene: TRBJ2-1; CDR3 DNA: TGTGCCAGCAGCGAACTAGCGGGAGCCTACAATGAGCAGTTCTTC; CDR3 protein: CASSELAGAYNEQFF
V gene: TRBV6-1; clone size: -; D gene: -; J gene: TRBJ1-4; CDR3 DNA: TGTGCCAGCAGTGAAGCGCTTATTGTAACCCCGGGGGAAAAACTGTTTTTT; CDR3 protein: CASSEALIVTPGEKLFF
V gene: TRBV10-1; clone size: -; D gene: -; J gene: TRBJ2-2; CDR3 DNA: TGCGCCAGCAGTGGGAGACGACACGTGAACACCGGGGAGCTGTTTTTT; CDR3 protein: CASSGRRHVNTGELFF
V gene: TRBV11-3; clone size: once; D gene: TRBD2; J gene: TRBJ2-1; CDR3 DNA: TGTGCCAGCAGCGACGGGACTAGCGGATACAATGAGCAGTTCTTC; CDR3 protein: CASSDGTSGYNEQFF
V gene: TRBV4-1; clone size: -; D gene: TRBD2; J gene: TRBJ2-1; CDR3 DNA: TGCGCCAGCAGCCAAGGACTAGCGGGATACAATGAGCAGTTCTTC; CDR3 protein: CASSQGLAGYNEQFF
V gene: TRBV10-1; clone size: -; D gene: -; J gene: TRBJ2-2; CDR3 DNA: TGCGCCAGCAGTGAGGGGACTGACACCGGGGAGCTGTTTTTT; CDR3 protein: CASSEGTDTGELFF
V gene: TRBV6-5; clone size: -; D gene: -; J gene: TRBJ2-7; CDR3 DNA: TGTGCCAGCAGCCGTAGCGAGAGCTCCTACGAGCAGTACTTC; CDR3 protein: CASSRSESSYEQYF
V gene: TRBV4-2; clone size: -; D gene: -; J gene: TRBJ1-2; CDR3 DNA: TGTGCCAGCAGCCAAGAGGGGGGGCGAGGGATGGCTAACTATGGCTACACCTTC; CDR3 protein: CASSQEGGRGMANYGYTF
V gene: TRBV9; clone size: -; D gene: TRBD2; J gene: TRBJ2-1; CDR3 DNA: TGTGCCAGCAGCGTAGAGACGGGAGGGAGATACAATGAGCAGTTCTTC; CDR3 protein: CASSVETGGRYNEQFF
V gene: TRBV18; clone size: -; D gene: TRBD1; J gene: TRBJ1-2; CDR3 DNA: TGTGCCAGCTCCCCGACAGGGGACTATGGCTACACCTTC; CDR3 protein: CASSPTGDYGYTF
V gene: TRBV10-1; clone size: -; D gene: TRBD1; J gene: TRBJ1-1; CDR3 DNA: TGCGCCAGCAGACAGGGGGCGAACACTGAAGCTTTCTTT; CDR3 protein: CASRQGANTEAFF
V gene: TRBV6-6; clone size: -; D gene: -; J gene: TRBJ2-7; CDR3 DNA: TGTGCCAGCAGTTACTGGACCGACAGCTCCTACGAGCAGTACTTC; CDR3 protein: CASSYWTDSSYEQYF
V gene: TRBV6-1; clone size: -; D gene: TRBD1; J gene: TRBJ1-5; CDR3 DNA: TGTGCCAGCAGTGAAGCCACAGGGGGTCAGCCCCAGCATTTT; CDR3 protein: CASSEATGGQPQHF
V gene: TRBV6-5; clone size: -; D gene: TRBD1; J gene: TRBJ2-7; CDR3 DNA: TGTGCCAGCAGAAGACAGGGCAACGAGCAGTACTTC; CDR3 protein: CASRRQGNEQYF
V gene: TRBV28; clone size: -; D gene: -; J gene: TRBJ1-2; CDR3 DNA: TGTGCCAGCAGCTCCGCCTCCCTGGGGGTGGGCTATGGCTACACCTTC; CDR3 protein: CASSSASLGVGYGYTF
V gene: TRBV19; clone size: -; D gene: -; J gene: TRBJ2-3; CDR3 DNA: TGTGCCAGTAGTAGGGTAGCGACAGATACGCAGTATTTT; CDR3 protein: CASSRVATDTQYF
V gene: TRBV5-1; clone size: once; D gene: TRBD1; J gene: TRBJ2-3; CDR3 DNA: TGCGCCAGCAGTCCCGGGACAGGGGATGCAGATACGCAGTATTTT; CDR3 protein: CASSPGTGDADTQYF
V gene: TRBV7-2; clone size: -; D gene: -; J gene: TRBJ1-5; CDR3 DNA: TGTGCCAGCAGCTTAGACGCGGGGGGGCCTAATCAGCCCCAGCATTTT; CDR3 protein: CASSLDAGGPNQPQHF
V gene: TRBV7-6; clone size: -; D gene: TRBD2; J gene: TRBJ2-3; CDR3 DNA: TGTGCCAGCAGCTTAGAAGGACTAGCCTCCACAGATACGCAGTATTTT; CDR3 protein: CASSLEGLASTDTQYF
V gene: TRBV13; clone size: once; D gene: -; J gene: TRBJ1-3; CDR3 DNA: TGTGCCAGCAGCCTAGCCGGGGGGCTGGGAAACACCATATATTTT; CDR3 protein: CASSLAGGLGNTIYF
V gene: TRBV27; clone size: -; D gene: -; J gene: TRBJ1-4; CDR3 DNA: TGTGCCAGCAGTTTGATTCGGGCCGGTGTTGAAAAACTGTTTTTT; CDR3 protein: CASSLIRAGVEKLFF
V gene: TRBV27; clone size: few; D gene: -; J gene: TRBJ2-5; CDR3 DNA: TGTGCCAGCAGTTTAGTAGGGGCGAGCAGCCAAGAGACCCAGTACTTC; CDR3 protein: CASSLVGASSQETQYF
V gene: TRBV10-3; clone size: -; D gene: -; J gene: TRBJ2-7; CDR3 DNA: TGTGCCATCACTAGCGACACCTCCTACGAGCAGTACTTC; CDR3 protein: CAITSDTSYEQYF
V gene: TRBV7-6; clone size: -; D gene: -; J gene: TRBJ2-5; CDR3 DNA: TGTGCCAGCAGCTTAGCGCTCCAAGAGACCCAGTACTTC; CDR3 protein: CASSLALQETQYF
V gene: TRBV5-1; clone size: once; D gene: -; J gene: TRBJ2-3; CDR3 DNA: TGCGCCAGCAGCTTGGGGACAGCAGAAGATACGCAGTATTTT; CDR3 protein: CASSLGTAEDTQYF
V gene: TRBV21-1; clone size: medium-sized; D gene: -; J gene: TRBJ2-3; CDR3 DNA: TGTGCCAGCAGCAAAGCGTGGGACAGGGCAGATACGCAGTATTTT; CDR3 protein: CASSKAWDRADTQYF
V gene: TRBV28; clone size: -; D gene: -; J gene: TRBJ2-4; CDR3 DNA: TGTGCCACCGCAGAGGCCAAAAACATTCAGTACTTC; CDR3 protein: CATAEAKNIQYF
V gene: TRBV11-2; clone size: -; D gene: TRBD2; J gene: TRBJ2-7; CDR3 DNA: TGTGCCAGCGGGCTTGGCCCCCGACTAGCGGGAGCGTATGAGCAGTACTTC; CDR3 protein: CASGLGPRLAGAYEQYF
V gene: TRBV28; clone size: -; D gene: -; J gene: TRBJ2-7; CDR3 DNA: TGTGCCAGCCTAGCCGCTAGCTACGAGCAGTACTTC; CDR3 protein: CASLAASYEQYF
V gene: TRBV6-5; clone size: -; D gene: -; J gene: TRBJ2-4; CDR3 DNA: TGTGCCAGCAGTTACTCGGGACACCAAAACATTCAGTACTTC; CDR3 protein: CASSYSGHQNIQYF
V gene: TRBV27; clone size: -; D gene: -; J gene: TRBJ2-5; CDR3 DNA: TGTGCCAGCAGTTCTGGGGGAGAGACCCAGTACTTC; CDR3 protein: CASSSGGETQYF
V gene: TRBV4-3; clone size: -; D gene: -; J gene: TRBJ2-7; CDR3 DNA: TGCGCCAGCAGCCAAGAACCCGGCGAGCAGTACTTC; CDR3 protein: CASSQEPGEQYF
V gene: TRBV27; clone size: -; D gene: TRBD1; J gene: TRBJ2-1; CDR3 DNA: TGTGCCAGCAGTTTATCGACAGGGGGCGTGGGTGAGCAGTTCTTC; CDR3 protein: CASSLSTGGVGEQFF
V gene: TRBV4-1; clone size: -; D gene: -; J gene: TRBJ2-5; CDR3 DNA: TGCGCCAGCAGCCAAGAGTCAGGTGGTAGGGGATCGGAGACCCAGTACTTC; CDR3 protein: CASSQESGGRGSETQYF
V gene: TRBV28; clone size: -; D gene: -; J gene: TRBJ2-7; CDR3 DNA: TGTGCCAGCAGTGTGGGAGGGGGACCCTACGAGCAGTACTTC; CDR3 protein: CASSVGGGPYEQYF
V gene: TRBV19; clone size: -; D gene: -; J gene: TRBJ1-2; CDR3 DNA: TGTGCCAGTAGTATTCGAGACAGGAACTATGGCTACACCTTC; CDR3 protein: CASSIRDRNYGYTF
V gene: TRBV6-1; clone size: -; D gene: -; J gene: TRBJ1-5; CDR3 DNA: TGTGCCAGCAGTGAATACCCGGGGAATAGCAATCAGCCCCAGCATTTT; CDR3 protein: CASSEYPGNSNQPQHF
V gene: TRBV7-2; clone size: -; D gene: -; J gene: TRBJ2-6; CDR3 DNA: TGTGCCAGCAGCTTAGGGTTCAGTTTCTCTGGGGCCAACGTCCTGACTTTC; CDR3 protein: CASSLGFSFSGANVLTF
V gene: TRBV27; clone size: -; D gene: TRBD2; J gene: TRBJ2-5; CDR3 DNA: TGTGCCAGCAGAAGAACTAGCGGGAGCATCTCCCTCCGTCAAGAGACCCAGTACTTC; CDR3 protein: CASRRTSGSISLRQETQYF
V gene: TRBV5-1; clone size: -; D gene: -; J gene: TRBJ2-1; CDR3 DNA: TGCGCCAGCAGCTACTCTAGGGGAACTGAGCAGTTCTTC; CDR3 protein: CASSYSRGTEQFF
V gene: TRBV14; clone size: -; D gene: TRBD1; J gene: TRBJ1-4; CDR3 DNA: TGTGCCAGCAGCCAGTTGGGACAGGAAAAACTGTTTTTT; CDR3 protein: CASSQLGQEKLFF
V gene: TRBV6-1; clone size: once; D gene: TRBD2; J gene: TRBJ2-3; CDR3 DNA: TGTGCCAGCATCCAACTAGCGGGAGGCACAGATACGCAGTATTTT; CDR3 protein: CASIQLAGGTDTQYF
V gene: TRBV5-1; clone size: once; D gene: -; J gene: TRBJ2-3; CDR3 DNA: TGCGCCAGCAGCTTGCATATGAGTAGCACAGATACGCAGTATTTT; CDR3 protein: CASSLHMSSTDTQYF
V gene: TRBV7-9; clone size: -; D gene: -; J gene: TRBJ1-5; CDR3 DNA: TGTGCCAGCAGCCTTGGACGGATTAGCAATCAGCCCCAGCATTTT; CDR3 protein: CASSLGRISNQPQHF
V gene: TRBV10-1; clone size: -; D gene: -; J gene: TRBJ2-7; CDR3 DNA: TGCGCCAGCAGTGATTGGGGGAGAGGCGAGCAGTACTTC; CDR3 protein: CASSDWGRGEQYF
V gene: TRBV28; clone size: -; D gene: -; J gene: TRBJ1-1; CDR3 DNA: TGTGCCAGCAGTTTAGTCCGGAGGAACACTGAAGCTTTCTTT; CDR3 protein: CASSLVRRNTEAFF
V gene: TRBV5-4; clone size: -; D gene: TRBD1; J gene: TRBJ1-1; CDR3 DNA: TGTGCCAGCAGCCCGGCCGGAGGGGGCCACACTGAAGCTTTCTTT; CDR3 protein: CASSPAGGGHTEAFF
V gene: TRBV6-5; clone size: -; D gene: TRBD1; J gene: TRBJ2-2; CDR3 DNA: TGTGCCAGCGGTAGGACAGGTACAACCGGGGAGCTGTTTTTT; CDR3 protein: CASGRTGTTGELFF
V gene: TRBV2; clone size: -; D gene: TRBD1; J gene: TRBJ2-2; CDR3 DNA: TGTGCCAGCAGCGGACAGGGGACCGGGGAGCTGTTTTTT; CDR3 protein: CASSGQGTGELFF